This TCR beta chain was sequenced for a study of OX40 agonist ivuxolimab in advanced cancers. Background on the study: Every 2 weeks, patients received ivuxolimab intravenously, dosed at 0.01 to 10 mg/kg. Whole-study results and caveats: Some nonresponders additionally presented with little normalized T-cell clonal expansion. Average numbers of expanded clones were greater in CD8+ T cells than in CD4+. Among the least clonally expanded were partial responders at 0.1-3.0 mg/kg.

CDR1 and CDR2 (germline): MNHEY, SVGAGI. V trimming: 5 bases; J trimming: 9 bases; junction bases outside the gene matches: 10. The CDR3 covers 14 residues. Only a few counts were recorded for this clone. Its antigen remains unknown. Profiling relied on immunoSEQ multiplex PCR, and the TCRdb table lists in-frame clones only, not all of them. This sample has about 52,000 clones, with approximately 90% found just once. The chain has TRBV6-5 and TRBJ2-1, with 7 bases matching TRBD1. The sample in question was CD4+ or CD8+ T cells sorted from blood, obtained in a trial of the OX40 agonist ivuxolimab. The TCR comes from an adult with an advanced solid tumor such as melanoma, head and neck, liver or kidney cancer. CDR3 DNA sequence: TGTGCCAGCAGTCAGGGACAGACGTGGGGTGAGCAGTTCTTC. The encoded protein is CASSQGQTWGEQFF.